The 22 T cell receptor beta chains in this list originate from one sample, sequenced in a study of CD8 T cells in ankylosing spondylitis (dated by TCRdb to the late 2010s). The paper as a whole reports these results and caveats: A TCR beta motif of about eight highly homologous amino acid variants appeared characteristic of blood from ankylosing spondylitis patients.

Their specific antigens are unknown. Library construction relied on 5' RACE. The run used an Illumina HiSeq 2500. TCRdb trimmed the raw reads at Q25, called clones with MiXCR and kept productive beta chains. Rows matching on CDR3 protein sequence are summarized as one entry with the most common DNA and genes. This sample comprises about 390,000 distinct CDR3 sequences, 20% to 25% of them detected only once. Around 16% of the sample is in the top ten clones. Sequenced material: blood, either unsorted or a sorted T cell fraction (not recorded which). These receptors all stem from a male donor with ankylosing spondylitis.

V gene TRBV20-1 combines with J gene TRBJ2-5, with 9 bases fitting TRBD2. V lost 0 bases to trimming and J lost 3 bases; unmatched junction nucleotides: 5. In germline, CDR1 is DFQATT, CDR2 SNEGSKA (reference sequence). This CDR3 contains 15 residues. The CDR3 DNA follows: TGCAGTGCTAGAGATTCGGCGGGAGGGGAAGAGACCCAGTACTTC. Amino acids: CSARDSAGGEETQYF.

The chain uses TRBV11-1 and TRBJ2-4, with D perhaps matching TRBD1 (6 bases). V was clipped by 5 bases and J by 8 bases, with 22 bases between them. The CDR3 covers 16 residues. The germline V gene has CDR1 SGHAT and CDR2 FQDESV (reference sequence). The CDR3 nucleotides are TGTGCCAGCAGCAACCGCCCATGGGGGCAAGATGACATTCAGTACTTC. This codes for CASSNRPWGQDDIQYF. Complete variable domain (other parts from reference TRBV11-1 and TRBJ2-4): EAEVAQSPRYKITEKSQAVAFWCDPISGHATLYWYRQILGQGPELLVQFQDESVVDDSQLPKDRFSAERLKGVDSTLKIQPAELGDSAMYLCASSNRPWGQDDIQYFGAGTRLSVL.

CDR3 nucleotides: TGTGCCAGCAGCCAAGATAGTTTTGGGGAGCAGTTCTTC. This codes for CASSQDSFGEQFF. V usage is TRBV3-1 and J usage is TRBJ2-1; D unresolved. This CDR3 contains 13 residues. Per germline, CDR1 LGHDT and CDR2 YNNKEL (reference sequence). V lost 0 bases and J 10 bases, leaving 10 bases between the germline ends.

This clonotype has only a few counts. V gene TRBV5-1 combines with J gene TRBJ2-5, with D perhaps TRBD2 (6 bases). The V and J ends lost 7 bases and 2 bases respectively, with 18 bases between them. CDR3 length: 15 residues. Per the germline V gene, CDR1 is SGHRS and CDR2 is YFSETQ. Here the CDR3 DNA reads TGCGCCAGCTGGGGGAGGACTGGAAGGCAAGAGACCCAGTACTTC. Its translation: CASWGRTGRQETQYF.

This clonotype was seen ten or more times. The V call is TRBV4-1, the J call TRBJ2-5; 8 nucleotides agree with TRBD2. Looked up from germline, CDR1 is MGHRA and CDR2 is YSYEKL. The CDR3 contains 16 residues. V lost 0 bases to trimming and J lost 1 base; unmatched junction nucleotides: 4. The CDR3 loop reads CASSQDRLAGQETQYF. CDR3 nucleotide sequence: TGCGCCAGCAGCCAAGATCGCCTAGCGGGCCAAGAGACCCAGTACTTC.

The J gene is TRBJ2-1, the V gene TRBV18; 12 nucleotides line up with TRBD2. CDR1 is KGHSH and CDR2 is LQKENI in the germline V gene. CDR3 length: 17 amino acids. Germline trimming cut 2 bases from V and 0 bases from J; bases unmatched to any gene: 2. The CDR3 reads CASSPLTSGSSYNEQFF. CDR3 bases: TGTGCCAGCTCACCATTGACTAGCGGGAGCTCCTACAATGAGCAGTTCTTC.

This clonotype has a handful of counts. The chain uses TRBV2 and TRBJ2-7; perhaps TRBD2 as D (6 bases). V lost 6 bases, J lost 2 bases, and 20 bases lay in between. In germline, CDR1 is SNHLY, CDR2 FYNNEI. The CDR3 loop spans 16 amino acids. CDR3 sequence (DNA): TGTGCCAGCAGGGTTGGAATAGTGGCGGGACCCTACGAGCAGTACTTC. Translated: CASRVGIVAGPYEQYF.

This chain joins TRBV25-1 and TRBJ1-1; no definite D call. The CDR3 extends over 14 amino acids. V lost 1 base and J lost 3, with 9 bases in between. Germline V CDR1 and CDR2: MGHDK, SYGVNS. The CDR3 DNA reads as TGTGCCAGCAGTGAATTTCAGACCGACACTGAAGCTTTCTTT. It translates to CASSEFQTDTEAFF.

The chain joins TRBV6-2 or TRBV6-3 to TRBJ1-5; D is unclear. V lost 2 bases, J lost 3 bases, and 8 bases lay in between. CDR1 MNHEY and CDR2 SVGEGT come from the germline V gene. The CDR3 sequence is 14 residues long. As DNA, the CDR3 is TGTGCCAGCAGTTACGCCAGGTTCAATCAGCCCCAGCATTTT. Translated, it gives CASSYARFNQPQHF.

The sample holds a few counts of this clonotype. The CDR3 here is CSADTSGSRNEQFF. The CDR3 nucleotides read TGCAGTGCAGATACTAGCGGGAGTCGCAATGAGCAGTTCTTC. This sequence joins TRBV20-1 and TRBJ2-1, with 11 positions matching TRBD2. CDR1 is DFQATT and CDR2 is SNEGSKA in the germline V gene (reference sequence). The CDR3 consists of 14 residues. Unmatched junction bases numbered 7, after V lost 6 bases and J lost 6 bases.

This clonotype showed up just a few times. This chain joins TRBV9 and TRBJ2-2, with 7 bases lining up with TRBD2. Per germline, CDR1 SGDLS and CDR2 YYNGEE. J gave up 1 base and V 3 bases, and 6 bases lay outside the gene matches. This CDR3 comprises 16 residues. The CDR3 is CASSELASGNTGELFF. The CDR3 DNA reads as TGTGCCAGCAGCGAGCTGGCTAGCGGGAACACCGGGGAGCTGTTTTTT.

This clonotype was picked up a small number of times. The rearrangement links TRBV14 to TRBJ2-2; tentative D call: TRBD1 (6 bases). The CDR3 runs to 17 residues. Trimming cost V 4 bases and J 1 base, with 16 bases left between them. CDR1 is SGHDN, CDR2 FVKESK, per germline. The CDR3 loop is CASSRLPDRLNTGELFF. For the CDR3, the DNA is TGTGCCAGCAGCCGGCTGCCCGACAGGTTGAACACCGGGGAGCTGTTTTTT.

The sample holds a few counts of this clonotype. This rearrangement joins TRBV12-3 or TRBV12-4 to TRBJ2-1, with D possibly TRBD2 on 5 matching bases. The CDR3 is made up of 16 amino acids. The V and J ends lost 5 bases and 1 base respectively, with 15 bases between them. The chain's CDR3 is CASSRTRGGSYNEQFF. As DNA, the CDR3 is TGTGCCAGCAGTCGAACTAGAGGTGGTTCCTACAATGAGCAGTTCTTC.

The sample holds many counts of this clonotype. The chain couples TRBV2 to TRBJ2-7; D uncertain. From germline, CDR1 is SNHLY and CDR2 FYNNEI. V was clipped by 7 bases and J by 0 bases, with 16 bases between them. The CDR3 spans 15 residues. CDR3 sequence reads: CASTDSLRSSYEQYF. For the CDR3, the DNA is TGTGCCAGCACCGACTCCCTTAGGAGCTCCTACGAGCAGTACTTC.

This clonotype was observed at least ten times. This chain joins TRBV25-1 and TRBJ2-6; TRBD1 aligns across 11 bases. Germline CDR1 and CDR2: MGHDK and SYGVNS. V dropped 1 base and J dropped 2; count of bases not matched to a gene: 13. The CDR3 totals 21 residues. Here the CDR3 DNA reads TGTGCCAGCAGTGAATGGTTATTTCGGGGACAGGGGGACCCTGGGGCCAACGTCCTGACTTTC. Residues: CASSEWLFRGQGDPGANVLTF.

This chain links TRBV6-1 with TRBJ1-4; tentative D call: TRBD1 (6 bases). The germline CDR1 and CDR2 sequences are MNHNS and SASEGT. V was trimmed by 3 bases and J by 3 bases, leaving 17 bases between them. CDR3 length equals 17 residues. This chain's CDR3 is CASSERGQRAANEKLFF. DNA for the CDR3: TGTGCCAGCAGTGAGAGAGGACAGCGCGCAGCTAATGAAAAACTGTTTTTT.

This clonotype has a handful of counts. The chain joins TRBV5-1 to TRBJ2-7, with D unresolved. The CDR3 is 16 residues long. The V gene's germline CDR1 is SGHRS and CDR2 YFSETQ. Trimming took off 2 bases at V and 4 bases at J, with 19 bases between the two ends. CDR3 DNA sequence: TGCGCCAGCAGCTTAGGAGTGGATAGAAGACTTTACGAGCAGTACTTC. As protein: CASSLGVDRRLYEQYF.

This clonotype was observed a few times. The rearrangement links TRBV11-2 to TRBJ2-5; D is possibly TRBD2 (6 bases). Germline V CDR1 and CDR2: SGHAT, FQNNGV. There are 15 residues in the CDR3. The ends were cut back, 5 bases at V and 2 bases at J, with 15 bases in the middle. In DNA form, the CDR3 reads TGTGCCAGCAGCATACGGGGACTGATACAAGAGACCCAGTACTTC. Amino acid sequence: CASSIRGLIQETQYF.

CDR3 bases: TGCAGCCTGAGGCAGGGGGTTGGCACTGAAGCTTTCTTT. This sequence encodes CSLRQGVGTEAFF. The rearrangement uses TRBV29-1 and TRBJ1-1, with 7 bases that match TRBD1. Trimming cost V 8 bases and J 4 bases; bases outside gene matches: 10. Germline CDR1 and CDR2: SQVTM and ANQGSEA. There are 13 residues in the CDR3.

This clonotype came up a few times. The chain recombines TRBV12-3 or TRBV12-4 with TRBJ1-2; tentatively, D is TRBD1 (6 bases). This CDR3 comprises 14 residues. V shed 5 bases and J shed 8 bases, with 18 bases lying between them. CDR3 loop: CASSRDTGLRGYTF. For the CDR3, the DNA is TGTGCCAGCAGTCGAGATACAGGGTTGCGGGGCTACACCTTC.

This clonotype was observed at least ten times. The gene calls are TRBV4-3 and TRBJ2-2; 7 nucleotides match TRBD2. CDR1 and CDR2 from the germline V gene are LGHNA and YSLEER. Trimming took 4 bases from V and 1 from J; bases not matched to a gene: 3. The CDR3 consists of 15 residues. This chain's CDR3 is CASSLRTRNTGELFF. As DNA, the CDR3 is TGCGCCAGCAGCCTCCGGACTAGGAACACCGGGGAGCTGTTTTTT.

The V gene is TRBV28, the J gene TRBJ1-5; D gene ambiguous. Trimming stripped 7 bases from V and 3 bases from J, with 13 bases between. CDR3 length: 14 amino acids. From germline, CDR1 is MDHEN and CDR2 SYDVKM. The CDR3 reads CASTPTVYNQPQHF. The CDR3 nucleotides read TGTGCCAGCACACCAACGGTCTACAATCAGCCCCAGCATTTT. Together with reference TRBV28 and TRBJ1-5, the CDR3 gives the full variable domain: DVKVTQSSRYLVKRTGEKVFLECVQDMDHENMFWYRQDPGLGLRLIYFSYDVKMKEKGDIPEGYSVSREKKERFSLILESASTNQTSMYLCASTPTVYNQPQHFGDGTRLSIL.